This note documents a single T cell receptor (beta chain) sequence. The antigen remains undetermined. With the library built for alpha chains, this beta chain is off target and its frequency is not meaningful. Every cDNA TCR molecule received its own unique molecular identifier. MiXCR, applied by TCRdb to the 5' RACE reads, yields one record per CDR3 protein. The table shows approximately 2,000 distinct CDR3 sequences, with roughly two fifths occurring only once. The CDR3 spans 15 residues. V lost 5 bases, J lost 4 bases, and 15 bases lay in between. CDR1 and CDR2 from the germline V gene are MNHEY and SMNVEV (reference sequence). These data originate in a study of spatial heterogeneity in lung cancer. Study-level points and caveats: Counts of expanded alpha and beta TCRs within tumors tracked the tumor nonsynonymous mutation count.

Documented time point: sample taken at primary tumor resection. Around 70 TRACERx patients with early, untreated non-small cell lung cancer donated samples. The clonotype originates from a male donor with early-stage non-small cell lung cancer. Sequences were derived from lung tumor tissue, sampled at surgery. This chain joins TRBV27 and TRBJ2-1, with D possibly TRBD2 on 6 matching bases. The CDR3 spells CASSVAEPIYNEQFF. The CDR3 nucleotides are TGTGCCAGCAGTGTAGCGGAACCGATTTACAATGAGCAGTTCTTC.